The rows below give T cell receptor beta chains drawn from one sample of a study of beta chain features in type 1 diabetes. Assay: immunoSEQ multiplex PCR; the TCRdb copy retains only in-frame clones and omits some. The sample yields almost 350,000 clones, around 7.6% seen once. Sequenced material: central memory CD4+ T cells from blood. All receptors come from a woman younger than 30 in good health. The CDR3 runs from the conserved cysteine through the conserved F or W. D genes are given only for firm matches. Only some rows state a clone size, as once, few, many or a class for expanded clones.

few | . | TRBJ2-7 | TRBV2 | CASRGHLEQYF | TGTGCCAGCAGGGGCCATCTGGAGCAGTACTTC
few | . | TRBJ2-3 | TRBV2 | CASREGLGRADTQYF | TGTGCCAGCAGGGAAGGACTCGGGAGAGCAGATACGCAGTATTTT
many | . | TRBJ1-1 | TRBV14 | CASSQQGYLNTEAFF | TGTGCCAGCAGCCAGCAGGGGTATTTGAACACTGAAGCTTTCTTT
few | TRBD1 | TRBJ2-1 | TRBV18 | CASSPQGARNEQFF | TGTGCCAGCTCACCACAGGGGGCGCGCAATGAGCAGTTCTTC
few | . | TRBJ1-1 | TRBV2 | CASSVGRMNTEAFF | TGTGCCAGCAGTGTGGGTCGAATGAACACTGAAGCTTTCTTT
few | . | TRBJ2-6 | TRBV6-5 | CASSYVGAGANVLTF | TGTGCCAGCAGTTATGTGGGGGCCGGGGCCAACGTCCTGACTTTC
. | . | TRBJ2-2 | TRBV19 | CASSMDFLNTGELFF | TGTGCCAGTAGTATGGACTTTCTGAACACCGGGGAGCTGTTTTTT
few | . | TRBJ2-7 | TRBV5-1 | CASSFSRQSPEQYF | TGCGCCAGCAGCTTTTCCAGACAGTCCCCCGAGCAGTACTTC
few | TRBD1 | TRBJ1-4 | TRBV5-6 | CASSLGTGGISGEKLFF | TGTGCCAGCAGCCTGGGGACAGGGGGCATCTCTGGTGAAAAACTGTTTTTT
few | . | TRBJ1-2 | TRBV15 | CATSRDQGSRVGYTF | TGTGCCACCAGCAGAGATCAGGGCAGCCGGGTCGGCTACACCTTC
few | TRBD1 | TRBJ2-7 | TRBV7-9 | CASSLVWGRQGDDGEQYF | TGTGCCAGCAGCTTAGTCTGGGGCCGACAGGGGGACGATGGCGAGCAGTACTTC
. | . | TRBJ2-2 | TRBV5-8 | CASSLGGVRAFGNTGELFF | TGTGCCAGCAGCCTAGGGGGGGTGCGGGCCTTCGGAAACACCGGGGAGCTGTTTTTT
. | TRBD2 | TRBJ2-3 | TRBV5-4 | CASSLVGGRATYTQYF | TGTGCCAGCAGCTTGGTAGGCGGGAGGGCCACATATACGCAGTATTTT
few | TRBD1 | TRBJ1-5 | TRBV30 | CAWSDGQGIWSNQPQHF | TGTGCCTGGAGCGATGGACAGGGGATTTGGAGCAATCAGCCCCAGCATTTT
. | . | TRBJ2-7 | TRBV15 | CATSRATTDYEQYF | TGTGCCACCAGCAGAGCTACCACGGACTACGAGCAGTACTTC
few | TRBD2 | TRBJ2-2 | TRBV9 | CASSVGGLAGANGELFF | TGTGCCAGCAGCGTAGGGGGACTAGCGGGAGCGAACGGGGAGCTGTTTTTT
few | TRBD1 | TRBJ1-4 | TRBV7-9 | CASSPSHGTGGEKLFF | TGTGCCAGCAGCCCAAGCCACGGGACAGGGGGCGAAAAACTGTTTTTT
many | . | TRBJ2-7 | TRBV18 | CASSPRRDLLYEQYF | TGTGCCAGCTCACCACGCCGGGACCTACTCTACGAGCAGTACTTC
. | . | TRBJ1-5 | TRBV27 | CASSSREHQPQHF | TGTGCCAGCAGCAGCCGGGAGCATCAGCCCCAGCATTTT
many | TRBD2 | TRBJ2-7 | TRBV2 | CASSWTSGRYEQYF | TGTGCCAGCAGTTGGACTAGCGGGAGGTACGAGCAGTACTTC
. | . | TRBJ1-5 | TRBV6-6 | CASSDPWGNQPQHF | TGTGCCAGCAGCGACCCGTGGGGCAATCAGCCCCAGCATTTT
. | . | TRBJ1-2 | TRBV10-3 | CAISWEGLGYTF | TGTGCCATCAGTTGGGAGGGACTTGGCTACACCTTC
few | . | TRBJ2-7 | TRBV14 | CASSQDIHRPYEQYF | TGTGCCAGCAGCCAAGATATCCACAGACCCTACGAGCAGTACTTC
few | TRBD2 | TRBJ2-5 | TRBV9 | CASSSGRRGETQYF | TGTGCCAGCTCTAGCGGGAGGAGGGGTGAGACCCAGTACTTC
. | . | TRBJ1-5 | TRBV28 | CASRGMEQGFIQPQHF | TGTGCCAGCCGAGGAATGGAACAGGGATTTATCCAGCCCCAGCATTTT
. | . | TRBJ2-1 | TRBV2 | CAGGGANYNEQFF | TGTGCCGGAGGGGGGGCGAACTACAATGAGCAGTTCTTC
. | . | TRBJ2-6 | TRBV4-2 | CASSQEPSSGANVLTF | TGTGCCAGCAGCCAAGAGCCCTCCTCTGGGGCCAACGTCCTGACTTTC